This TCR beta chain was identified in a study of T cell responses to AZD1222 COVID-19 vaccine. Profiling relied on immunoSEQ multiplex PCR, and the TCRdb table lists in-frame clones only, not all of them. The data show 100,000 to 120,000 clones, 89% seen once. Trimming shortened V by 6 bases and J by 0 bases, and 6 bases separated the two germline ends. CDR3 length equals 12 residues. CDR1 is MDHEN and CDR2 is SYDVKM in the germline V gene. Concerning this clone itself: The sample carries other DNA sequences with the same CDR3.

The chain employs TRBV28 and TRBJ2-7, with no clear D. The material was peripheral blood, obtained 28 days after the second AZD1222 dose. The clonotype originates from an adult who received the AZD1222 COVID-19 vaccine. The CDR3 is CASSPHSYEQYF. The CDR3, as DNA: TGTGCCAGCAGCCCCCACTCCTACGAGCAGTACTTC.